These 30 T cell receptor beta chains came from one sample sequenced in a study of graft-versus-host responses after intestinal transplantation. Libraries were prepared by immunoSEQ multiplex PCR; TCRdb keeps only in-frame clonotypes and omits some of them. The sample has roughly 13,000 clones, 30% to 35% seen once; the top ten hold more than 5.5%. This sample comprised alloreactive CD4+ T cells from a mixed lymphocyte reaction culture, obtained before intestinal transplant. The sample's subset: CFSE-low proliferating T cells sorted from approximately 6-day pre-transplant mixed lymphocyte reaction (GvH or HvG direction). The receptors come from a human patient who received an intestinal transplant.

CDR3 sequence (DNA): TGTGCCAGCAGCTTTAACAGGGGAGGAGAGACCCAGTACTTC. Amino acid sequence: CASSFNRGGETQYF. This rearrangement joins TRBV5-4 to TRBJ2-5; D possibly corresponds to TRBD1 (7 bases). The length of the CDR3 is 14 residues. V lost 2 bases, J lost 4 bases, and 12 bases lay in between. From germline, CDR1 is SGHNT and CDR2 YYREEE (reference sequence).

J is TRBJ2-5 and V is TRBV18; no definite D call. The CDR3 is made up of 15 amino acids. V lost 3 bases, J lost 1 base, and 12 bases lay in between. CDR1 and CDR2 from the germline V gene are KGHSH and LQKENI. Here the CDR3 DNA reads TGTGCCAGCTCACCGAGTGTCAGCCCCCAAGAGACCCAGTACTTC. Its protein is CASSPSVSPQETQYF.

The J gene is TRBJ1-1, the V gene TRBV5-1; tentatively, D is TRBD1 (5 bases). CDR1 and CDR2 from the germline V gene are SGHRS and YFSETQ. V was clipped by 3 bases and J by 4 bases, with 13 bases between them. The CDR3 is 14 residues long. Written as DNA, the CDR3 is TGCGCCAGCAGCTATAACGGACACGGCACTGAAGCTTTCTTT. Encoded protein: CASSYNGHGTEAFF.

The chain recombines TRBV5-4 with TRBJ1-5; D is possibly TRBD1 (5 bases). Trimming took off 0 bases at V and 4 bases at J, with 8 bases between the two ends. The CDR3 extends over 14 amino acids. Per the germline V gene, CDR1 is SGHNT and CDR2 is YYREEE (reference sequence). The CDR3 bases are TGTGCCAGCAGCTTGGTGGCAGGGAATCAGCCCCAGCATTTT. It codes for CASSLVAGNQPQHF.

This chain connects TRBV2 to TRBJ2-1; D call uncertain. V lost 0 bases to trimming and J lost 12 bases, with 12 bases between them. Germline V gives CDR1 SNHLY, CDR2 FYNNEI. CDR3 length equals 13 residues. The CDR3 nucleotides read TGTGCCAGCAGTGAAGCGCATGGGATCTGGCAGTTCTTC. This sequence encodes CASSEAHGIWQFF.

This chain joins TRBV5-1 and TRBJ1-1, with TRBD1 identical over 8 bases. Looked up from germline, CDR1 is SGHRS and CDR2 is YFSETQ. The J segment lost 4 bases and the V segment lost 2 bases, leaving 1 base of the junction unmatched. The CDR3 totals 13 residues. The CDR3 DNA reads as TGCGCCAGCAGCTTAACAGGGGGCACTGAAGCTTTCTTT. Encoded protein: CASSLTGGTEAFF.

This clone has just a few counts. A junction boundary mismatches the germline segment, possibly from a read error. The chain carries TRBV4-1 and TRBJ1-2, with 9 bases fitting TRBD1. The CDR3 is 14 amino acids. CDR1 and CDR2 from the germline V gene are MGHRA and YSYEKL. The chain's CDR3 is CASSPRGTGTGYTF. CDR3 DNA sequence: TGTGCCAGCAGCCCCAGGGGGACAGGGACCGGCTACACCTTC.

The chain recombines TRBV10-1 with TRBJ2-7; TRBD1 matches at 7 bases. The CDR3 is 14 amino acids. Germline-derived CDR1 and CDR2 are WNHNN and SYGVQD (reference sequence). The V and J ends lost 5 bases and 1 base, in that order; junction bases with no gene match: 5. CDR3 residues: CASSLRQGSYEQYF. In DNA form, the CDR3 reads TGCGCCAGCAGTCTAAGACAGGGATCCTACGAGCAGTACTTC.

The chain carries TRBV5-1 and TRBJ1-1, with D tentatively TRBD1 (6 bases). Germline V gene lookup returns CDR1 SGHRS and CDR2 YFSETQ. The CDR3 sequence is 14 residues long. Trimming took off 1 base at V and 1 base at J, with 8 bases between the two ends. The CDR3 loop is CASSLNRANTEAFF. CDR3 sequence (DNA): TGCGCCAGCAGCTTGAACAGGGCGAACACTGAAGCTTTCTTT.

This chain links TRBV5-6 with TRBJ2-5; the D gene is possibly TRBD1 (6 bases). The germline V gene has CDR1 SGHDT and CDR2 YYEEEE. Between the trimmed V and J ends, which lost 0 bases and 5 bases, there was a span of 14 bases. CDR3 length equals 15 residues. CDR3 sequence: CASSLGYRAGETQYF. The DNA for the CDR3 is TGTGCCAGCAGCTTGGGATACAGGGCTGGGGAGACCCAGTACTTC.

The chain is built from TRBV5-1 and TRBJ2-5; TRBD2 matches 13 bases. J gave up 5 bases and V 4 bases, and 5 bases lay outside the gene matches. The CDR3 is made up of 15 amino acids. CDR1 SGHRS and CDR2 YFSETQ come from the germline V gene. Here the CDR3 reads CASSGTSGIAETQYF. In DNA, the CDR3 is TGCGCCAGCAGCGGGACTAGCGGGATTGCGGAGACCCAGTACTTC.

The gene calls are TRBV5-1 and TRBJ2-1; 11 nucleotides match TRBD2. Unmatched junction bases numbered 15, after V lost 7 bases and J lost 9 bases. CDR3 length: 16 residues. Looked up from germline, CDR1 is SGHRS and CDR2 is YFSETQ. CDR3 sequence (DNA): TGCGCCAGCGGCCCACTTAGCGGGAGGGCCGGGGGTGAGCAGTTCTTC. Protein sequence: CASGPLSGRAGGEQFF. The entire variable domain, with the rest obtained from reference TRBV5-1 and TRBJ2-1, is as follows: KAGVTQTPRYLIKTRGQQVTLSCSPISGHRSVSWYQQTPGQGLQFLFEYFSETQRNKGNFPGRFSGRQFSNSRSEMNVSTLELGDSALYLCASGPLSGRAGGEQFFGPGTRLTVL.

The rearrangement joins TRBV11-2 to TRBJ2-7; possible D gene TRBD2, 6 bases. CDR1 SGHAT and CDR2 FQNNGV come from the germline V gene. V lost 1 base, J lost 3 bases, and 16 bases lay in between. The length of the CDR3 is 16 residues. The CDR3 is CASSLASVTSYYEQYF. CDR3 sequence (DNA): TGTGCCAGCAGCTTAGCCTCTGTCACTAGCTACTACGAGCAGTACTTC.

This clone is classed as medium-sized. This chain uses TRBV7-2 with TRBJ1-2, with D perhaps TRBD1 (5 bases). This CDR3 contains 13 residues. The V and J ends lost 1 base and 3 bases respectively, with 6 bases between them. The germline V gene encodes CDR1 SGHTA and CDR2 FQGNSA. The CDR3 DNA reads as TGTGCCAGCAGCTTAGGACAGTACTATGGCTACACCTTC. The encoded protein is CASSLGQYYGYTF. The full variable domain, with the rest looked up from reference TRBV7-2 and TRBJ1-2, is GAGVSQSPSNKVTEKGKDVELRCDPISGHTALYWYRQSLGQGLEFLIYFQGNSAPDKSGLPSDRFSAERTGGSVSTLTIQRTQQEDSAVYLCASSLGQYYGYTFGSGTRLTVV.

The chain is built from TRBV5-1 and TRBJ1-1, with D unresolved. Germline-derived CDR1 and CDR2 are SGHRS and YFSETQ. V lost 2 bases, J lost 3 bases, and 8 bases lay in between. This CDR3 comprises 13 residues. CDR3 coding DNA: TGCGCCAGCAGCTTACGGCCCGACACTGAAGCTTTCTTT. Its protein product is CASSLRPDTEAFF. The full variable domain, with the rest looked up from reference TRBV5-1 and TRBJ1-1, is KAGVTQTPRYLIKTRGQQVTLSCSPISGHRSVSWYQQTPGQGLQFLFEYFSETQRNKGNFPGRFSGRQFSNSRSEMNVSTLELGDSALYLCASSLRPDTEAFFGQGTRLTVV.

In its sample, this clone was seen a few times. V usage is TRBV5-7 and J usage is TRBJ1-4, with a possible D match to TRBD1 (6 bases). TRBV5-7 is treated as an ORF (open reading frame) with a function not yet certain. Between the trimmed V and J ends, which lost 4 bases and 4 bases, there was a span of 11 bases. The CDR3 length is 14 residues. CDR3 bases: TGTGCCAGCAGCCAGGGACAAGATAATGAAAAACTGTTTTTT. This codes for CASSQGQDNEKLFF.

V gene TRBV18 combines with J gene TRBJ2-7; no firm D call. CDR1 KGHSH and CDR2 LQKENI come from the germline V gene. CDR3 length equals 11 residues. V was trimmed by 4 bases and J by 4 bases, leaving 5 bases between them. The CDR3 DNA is TGTGCCAGCTCACAGGGATACGAGCAGTACTTC. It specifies CASSQGYEQYF.

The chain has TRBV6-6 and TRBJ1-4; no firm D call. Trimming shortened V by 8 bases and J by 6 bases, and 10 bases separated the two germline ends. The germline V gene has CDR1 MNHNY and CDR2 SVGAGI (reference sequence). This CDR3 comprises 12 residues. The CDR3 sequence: CASGRSHEKLFF. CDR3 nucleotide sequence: TGTGCCAGCGGACGGTCCCATGAAAAACTGTTTTTT.

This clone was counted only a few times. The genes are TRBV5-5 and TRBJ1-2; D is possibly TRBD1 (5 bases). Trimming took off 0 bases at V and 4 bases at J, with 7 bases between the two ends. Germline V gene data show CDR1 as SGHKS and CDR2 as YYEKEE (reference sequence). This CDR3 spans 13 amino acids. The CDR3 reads CASSLDRPYGYTF. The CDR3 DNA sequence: TGTGCCAGCAGCTTGGACAGGCCCTATGGCTACACCTTC.

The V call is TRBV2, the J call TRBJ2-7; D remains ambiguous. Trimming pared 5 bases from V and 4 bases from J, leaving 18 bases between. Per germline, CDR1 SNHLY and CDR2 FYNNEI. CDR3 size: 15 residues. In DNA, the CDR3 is TGTGCCAGCAGTTTAGAGCCGGCAGTGATTTACGAGCAGTACTTC. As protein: CASSLEPAVIYEQYF.

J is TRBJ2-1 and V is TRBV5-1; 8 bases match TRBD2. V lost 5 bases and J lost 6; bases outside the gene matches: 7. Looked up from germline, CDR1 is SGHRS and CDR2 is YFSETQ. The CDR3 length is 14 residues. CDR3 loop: CASRKLAEFNEQFF. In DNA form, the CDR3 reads TGCGCCAGCAGGAAACTAGCGGAGTTCAATGAGCAGTTCTTC. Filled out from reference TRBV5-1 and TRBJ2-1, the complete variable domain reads KAGVTQTPRYLIKTRGQQVTLSCSPISGHRSVSWYQQTPGQGLQFLFEYFSETQRNKGNFPGRFSGRQFSNSRSEMNVSTLELGDSALYLCASRKLAEFNEQFFGPGTRLTVL.

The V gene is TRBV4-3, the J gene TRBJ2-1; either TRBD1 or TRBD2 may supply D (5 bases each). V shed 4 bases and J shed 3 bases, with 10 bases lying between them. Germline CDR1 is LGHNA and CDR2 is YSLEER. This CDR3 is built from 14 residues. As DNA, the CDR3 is TGCGCCAGCAGCCCCCGGGACCACTACAATGAGCAGTTCTTC. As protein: CASSPRDHYNEQFF.

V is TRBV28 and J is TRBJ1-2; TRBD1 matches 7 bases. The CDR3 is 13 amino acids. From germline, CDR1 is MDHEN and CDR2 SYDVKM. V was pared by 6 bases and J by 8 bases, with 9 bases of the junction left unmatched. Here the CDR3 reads CASRWETGVGYTF. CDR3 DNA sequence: TGTGCCAGCAGATGGGAAACAGGGGTCGGCTACACCTTC.

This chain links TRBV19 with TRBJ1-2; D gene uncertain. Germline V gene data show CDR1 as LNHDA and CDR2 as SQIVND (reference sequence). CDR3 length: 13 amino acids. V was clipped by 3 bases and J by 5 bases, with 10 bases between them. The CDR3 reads CASSIEGSYGYTF. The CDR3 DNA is TGTGCCAGTAGTATCGAGGGTTCATATGGCTACACCTTC.

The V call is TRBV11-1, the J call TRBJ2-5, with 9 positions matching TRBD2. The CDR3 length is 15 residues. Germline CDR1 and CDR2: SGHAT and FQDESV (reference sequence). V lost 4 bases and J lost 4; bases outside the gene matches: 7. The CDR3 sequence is CASSSLLAGIETQYF. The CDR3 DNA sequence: TGTGCCAGCAGCTCCCTTCTAGCGGGGATAGAGACCCAGTACTTC.

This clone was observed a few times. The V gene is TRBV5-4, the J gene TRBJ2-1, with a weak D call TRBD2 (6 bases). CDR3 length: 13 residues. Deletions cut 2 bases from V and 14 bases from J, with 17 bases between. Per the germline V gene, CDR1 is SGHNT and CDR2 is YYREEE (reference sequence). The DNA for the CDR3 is TGTGCCAGCAGCTTCCCCTCGGGAGTCGTAGAGTTCTTC. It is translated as CASSFPSGVVEFF.

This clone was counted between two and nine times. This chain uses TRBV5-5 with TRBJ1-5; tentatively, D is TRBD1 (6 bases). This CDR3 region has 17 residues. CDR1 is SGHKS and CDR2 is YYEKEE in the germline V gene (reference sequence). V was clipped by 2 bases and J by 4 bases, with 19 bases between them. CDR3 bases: TGTGCCAGCAGCTTCTACGACCCGGACAGAGTTAATCAGCCCCAGCATTTT. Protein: CASSFYDPDRVNQPQHF. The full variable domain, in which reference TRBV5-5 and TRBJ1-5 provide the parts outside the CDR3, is DAGVTQSPTHLIKTRGQQVTLRCSPISGHKSVSWYQQVLGQGPQFIFQYYEKEERGRGNFPDRFSARQFPNYSSELNVNALLLGDSALYLCASSFYDPDRVNQPQHFGDGTRLSIL.

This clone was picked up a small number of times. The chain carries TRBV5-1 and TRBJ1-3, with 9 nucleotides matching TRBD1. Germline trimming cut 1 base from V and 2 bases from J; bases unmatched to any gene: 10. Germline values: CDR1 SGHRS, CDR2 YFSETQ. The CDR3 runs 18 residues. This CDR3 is CASSLIGQGTAAGNTIYF. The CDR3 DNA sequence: TGCGCCAGCAGCTTGATTGGACAGGGGACGGCGGCTGGAAACACCATATATTTT.

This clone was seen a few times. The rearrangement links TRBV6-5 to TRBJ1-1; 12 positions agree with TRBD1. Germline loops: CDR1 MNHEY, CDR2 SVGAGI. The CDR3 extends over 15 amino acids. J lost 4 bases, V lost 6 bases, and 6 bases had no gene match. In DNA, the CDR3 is TGTGCCAGCAGGGGGGACAGGGGGCATGGCACTGAAGCTTTCTTT. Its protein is CASRGDRGHGTEAFF.

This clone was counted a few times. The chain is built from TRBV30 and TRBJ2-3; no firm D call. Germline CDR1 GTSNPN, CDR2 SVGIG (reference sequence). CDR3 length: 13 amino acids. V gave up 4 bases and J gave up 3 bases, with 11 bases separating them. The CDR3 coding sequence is TGTGCCTGGAATAGCAAGGCAACAGATACGCAGTATTTT. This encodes CAWNSKATDTQYF.